This T cell receptor beta chain was found in a study of PD-1 blockade in mismatch repair-deficient tumors. Across the whole study: Patients had about 13 mismatch repair-deficient cancer types and were previously treated and progressing. Points from the study as a whole: Tumor-resident clones, often absent from pretreatment blood, expanded after pembrolizumab and then contracted.

All patients were mismatch repair deficient, assessed by either PCR or immunohistochemistry. Sequencing used immunoSEQ multiplex PCR; TCRdb keeps in-frame clones, though not all of them. The sample records about 38,000 clones, more than 75% being singletons. Germline V gene sequence: CDR1 SGHAT, CDR2 FQNNGV. The CDR3 is made up of 15 amino acids. Germline trimming cut 0 bases from V and 1 base from J; bases unmatched to any gene: 2. Regarding this clone: Antigen: not known.

This receptor was obtained from an adult with mismatch repair-deficient cancer. The sequencing used peripheral blood, collected 4 weeks after starting pembrolizumab. The rearrangement uses TRBV11-2 and TRBJ2-5; 7 bases align to TRBD1. DNA of the CDR3: TGTGCCAGCAGCTTAGAGGGACAGATCCAAGAGACCCAGTACTTC. This translates into CASSLEGQIQETQYF.